This T cell receptor (beta chain) was captured in a study of blood T cell repertoires in COVID-19. Overall study context: From T cells, B-cell-depleted T cells, or PBMCs came the material, which was cDNA or gDNA.

The table came from immunoSEQ multiplex PCR; TCRdb's copy has only in-frame clones and leaves some out. The table includes about 130,000 clones, 75% to 90% detected once. With V trimmed by 4 bases and J by 4 bases, 4 bases remained unmatched. Per the germline V gene, CDR1 is LNHDA and CDR2 is SQIVND (reference sequence). The CDR3 loop spans 14 amino acids. This chain connects TRBV19 to TRBJ2-1; TRBD1 aligns across 7 bases. Sequencing was done on a sample of peripheral blood. The receptor was isolated from a human donor in a cohort sampled during active COVID-19. In DNA form, the CDR3 reads TGTGCCAGTAGTAACCGGGACAGATACAATGAGCAGTTCTTC. Residues: CASSNRDRYNEQFF. Full variable domain (rest looked up from reference TRBV19 and TRBJ2-1): DGGITQSPKYLFRKEGQNVTLSCEQNLNHDAMYWYRQDPGQGLRLIYYSQIVNDFQKGDIAEGYSVSREKKESFPLTVTSAQKNPTAFYLCASSNRDRYNEQFFGPGTRLTVL.